A selection of T cell receptor beta chains follows, all from one sample in a study of blood T cells in healthy people across ages. TCRdb passed the 5' RACE reads through MiXCR, listing each CDR3 protein once. The sample lists hundreds of thousands of distinct CDR3 sequences; around 38% were seen once. Sequencing input: blood. These TCRs come from a man of 80 years or more in good health. Both conserved end residues are part of each CDR3. The D gene is left open where the match is weak. Only some rows state a clone size, as once, few, many or a class for expanded clones.

j_call d_call v_call clone_size cdr3_nt cdr3_aa
TRBJ2-6 TRBD1 TRBV12-5 NA TGTGCTAGTGGTTTGGCGACCGGGACAGGGGGCTCTGGGGCCAACGTCCTGACTTTC CASGLATGTGGSGANVLTF
TRBJ2-6 TRBD1 TRBV15 few TGTGCCACCAGCAGAGAATCCGGACAGGGAGCCCCTGGGGCCAACGTCCTGACTTTC CATSRESGQGAPGANVLTF
TRBJ2-5 TRBD1 TRBV20-1 many TGCAGTGCCACACAGGGGGCCGAGACCCAGTACTTC CSATQGAETQYF
TRBJ2-1 NA TRBV7-9 many TGTGCCAGCAGCTTCAGCACAGGGTTCTACAATGAGCAGTTCTTC CASSFSTGFYNEQFF
TRBJ2-5 TRBD1 TRBV6-2/TRBV6-3 few TGTGCCAGCAGTTACTCCCCGGGACAGGGGACCTCAGGGGAGCAGTACTTC CASSYSPGQGTSGEQYF
TRBJ2-3 TRBD1 TRBV4-3 NA TGCGCCAGCAGCCAAGGAGGACAGGGCACAGATACGCAGTATTTT CASSQGGQGTDTQYF
TRBJ2-6 NA TRBV20-1 NA TGCAGTGCTAGATCCCTTACCCCTGGGGCCAACGTCCCGACTTTC CSARSLTPGANVPTF
TRBJ2-5 NA TRBV6-1 NA TGTGCCAGCAGTGAAGCGCTTCTAGAGGGGCGAGGGCAGACCCAGTACTTC CASSEALLEGRGQTQYF
TRBJ2-5 TRBD1 TRBV29-1 few TGCAGCTCTTACAGGGGTTCTCAAGAGACCCAGTACTTC CSSYRGSQETQYF
TRBJ2-5 NA TRBV7-9 few TGTGCCAGCAGCCAGACCGAGACTAGGTCCGAGACCCAGTACTTC CASSQTETRSETQYF
TRBJ2-3 TRBD2 TRBV27 few TGTGCCAGCAGTTTATTCGTGCGGGGGGGCGGAGATACGCAGTATTTT CASSLFVRGGGDTQYF
TRBJ2-1 NA TRBV20-1 NA TGCAGTGCGCCCGACCTACAGAGCTCCTACAATGAGCAGTTCTTC CSAPDLQSSYNEQFF
TRBJ2-5 NA TRBV3-1 few TGTGCCAGCAGCCAAGCGTCACAGGAGACCCAGTACTTC CASSQASQETQYF
TRBJ2-1 TRBD1 TRBV5-4 NA TGTGCCAGCAGCTCTCAGGGGGATTGGGGTCTGAATGAGCAGTTCTTC CASSSQGDWGLNEQFF
TRBJ2-1 TRBD2 TRBV27 few TGTGCCAGCAGTTTCCCCCTAGCGGGCGGGTACAATGAGCAGTTCTTC CASSFPLAGGYNEQFF
TRBJ2-5 NA TRBV7-2 once TGTGCCAGCAGCGTAGACAGGAAAGGTTTGGAGACCCAGTACTTC CASSVDRKGLETQYF
TRBJ2-1 TRBD1 TRBV7-9 few TGTGCCAGCAGCAAAACCGGGACAGGGGGCGCTGAGCAGTTCTTC CASSKTGTGGAEQFF
TRBJ2-1 NA TRBV6-2/TRBV6-3 few TGTGCCAGCAGAAAAACCGGGAATGGGAATGAGCAGTTCTTC CASRKTGNGNEQFF
TRBJ1-2 NA TRBV7-2 few TGTGCCAGCAGCTTATTCAGGCAGAGGAATTCCCACTATGGCTACACCTTC CASSLFRQRNSHYGYTF
TRBJ1-4 TRBD1 TRBV12-3/TRBV12-4 NA TGTGCCAGCAGGCAGGGGGCGAGTGAAAAACTGTTTTTT CASRQGASEKLFF
TRBJ1-4 NA TRBV5-1 few TGCGCCAGCAGCCTACAACAGGTTTCGGCTAATGAAAAACTGTTTTTT CASSLQQVSANEKLFF
TRBJ2-7 TRBD2 TRBV20-1 NA TGCAATGCTCTAGCGGGGGCCATCAATGAGCAGTACTTC CNALAGAINEQYF
TRBJ2-1 TRBD2 TRBV20-1 many TGCAGTGCTAGAGGGCCAGGGAGGGTTAGCGGATACAATGAGCAGTTCTTC CSARGPGRVSGYNEQFF
TRBJ2-3 NA TRBV7-3 NA TGTGCCAGCAGAGCGGACGAGCGGAAACTCACAGATACGCAGTATTTT CASRADERKLTDTQYF
TRBJ2-3 NA TRBV6-2/TRBV6-3 NA TGTGCCAGCAGTCCCCGGGGAGCGACCTCCACAGATACGCAGTATTTT CASSPRGATSTDTQYF
TRBJ2-7 TRBD2 TRBV7-2 NA TGTGCCAGCAGCCGGGGACTAGCGGATACCTACGAGCAGTACTTC CASSRGLADTYEQYF
TRBJ2-3 TRBD2 TRBV3-1 few TGTGCCAGCAGCCACACGACTAGCGGGGGAGAAGATACGCAGTATTTT CASSHTTSGGEDTQYF
TRBJ2-7 NA TRBV6-2/TRBV6-3 many TGTGCCAGCAGTTACTCAGCAGGGGAGGGCTACGAGCAGTACTTC CASSYSAGEGYEQYF
TRBJ2-7 NA TRBV2 NA TGTGCCAGCAGTACTCAGGGGAGCCCCACCTACGAGCAGTACTTC CASSTQGSPTYEQYF
TRBJ2-7 NA TRBV3-1 NA TGTGCCAGCAGCCCCCCGGCGGCGCGGGGATCCTACGAGCAGTACTTC CASSPPAARGSYEQYF
TRBJ2-3 NA TRBV7-3 NA TGTGCCAGCAGCCAAGGATATGCAGATACGCAGTATTTT CASSQGYADTQYF
TRBJ2-7 TRBD2 TRBV4-3 NA TGCGCCAGCAGCCACCGCACTAGCGGTTACGAGCAGTACTTC CASSHRTSGYEQYF
TRBJ2-7 NA TRBV27 few TGTGCCAGCACCAGAGCCCAGGACGGGTTAAGGGGCGAGCAGTACTTC CASTRAQDGLRGEQYF
TRBJ2-1 NA TRBV6-1 few TGTGCCAGCAGTGAACCGGCGGGGAAATACAATGAGCAGTTCTTC CASSEPAGKYNEQFF
TRBJ2-4 NA TRBV9 NA TGTGCCAGCAGCGTCGGGGCGACAGATGCCTACGCGCAGTACTTC CASSVGATDAYAQYF
TRBJ2-7 TRBD1 TRBV6-1 NA TGTGCCAGCACCGCACCGGGACAGTCTTCCTACGAGCAGTACTTC CASTAPGQSSYEQYF
TRBJ2-1 TRBD2 TRBV6-5 NA TGTGCCAGCAGTTACATCGGGACTAGCGGGGGGGCCGGCTACAATGAGCAGTTCTTC CASSYIGTSGGAGYNEQFF
TRBJ2-1 NA TRBV20-1 NA TGCAGTGCTAGCGCAGACGGAGAAGACAATGAGCAGTTCTTC CSASADGEDNEQFF
TRBJ1-6 NA TRBV7-9 NA TGTGCCAGCAGCCCGATTGACAGGACCCTCCACTTT CASSPIDRTLHF
TRBJ1-1 NA TRBV9 NA TGTGCCAGCAGCGTGTTAGACAGGAACACTGAAGCTTTCTTT CASSVLDRNTEAFF
TRBJ2-7 NA TRBV20-1 NA TGCAGTGCTAATTCGGGGGTCGCCTACGAGCAGTACTTC CSANSGVAYEQYF
TRBJ2-1 NA TRBV6-5 NA TGTGCCAGCAGTGACTCGCTAGGGGATGATGGGCAGTTCTTC CASSDSLGDDGQFF
TRBJ2-2 NA TRBV7-2 few TGTGCCAGCAGCGTAAGCCCGACCGGGGAGCTGTTTTTT CASSVSPTGELFF
TRBJ2-7 NA TRBV20-1 NA TGCAGTGCTAGTGAGGTCGGGGAGCAGTACTTC CSASEVGEQYF
TRBJ1-2 TRBD1 TRBV27 few TGTGCCAGCAGTTTTTCCCCGGGACAGGGGGCCTATGGCTACACCTTC CASSFSPGQGAYGYTF
TRBJ2-1 NA TRBV20-1 NA TGCAGTCCTGCTCTTCGCTACAATGAGCAGTTCTTC CSPALRYNEQFF
TRBJ2-7 TRBD1 TRBV7-9 once TGTGCCAGCAGGTTTACAGGGGGCTACTCCTACGAGCAGTACTTC CASRFTGGYSYEQYF
TRBJ2-3 TRBD2 TRBV13 NA TGTGCCAGCAGCGCACTAGCGGCATTAAACACAGATACGCAGTATTTT CASSALAALNTDTQYF
TRBJ2-3 NA TRBV21-1 NA TGTGCCAGCAGCAAAGGAGGAAGGGAAGGTATTCCAGATACGCAGTATTTT CASSKGGREGIPDTQYF
TRBJ1-2 NA TRBV7-2 few TGTGCCAGCAGCTTAGAGGGGGGGCAGCGAAGTGGCTACACCTTC CASSLEGGQRSGYTF